This T cell receptor beta chain emerged from a study of T cell changes during pregnancy in multiple sclerosis. CDR1 and CDR2 (germline): LNHDA, SQIVND (reference sequence). V was pared by 1 base and J by 4 bases, with 3 bases of the junction left unmatched. The CDR3 sequence is 15 residues long. Repertoires were generated with immunoSEQ multiplex PCR, while TCRdb's copy carries only in-frame clones and drops some. The sample lists 36,000 or so clones, over 75% occurring once. The sequence was collected from a female donor with multiple sclerosis, enrolled in a pregnancy study. The sample was CD8+ T cells from peripheral blood mononuclear cells, taken in the third trimester of pregnancy. The rearrangement links TRBV19 to TRBJ2-2; 7 bases line up with TRBD2. CDR3 region: CASSIGEGVTGELFF. CDR3 nucleotides: TGTGCCAGTAGTATAGGGGAGGGCGTCACCGGGGAGCTGTTTTTT.